These 20 T cell receptor beta chains share one sample of origin, sequenced in a study of post-analysis software for immune sequencing data (dated by TCRdb to about 2015). Overall results and qualifications from the work: Patients showed significantly higher frequencies than controls for five TRBV segments, among them TRBV5-6, TRBV5-1 and TRBV20-1.

To prepare the library, PCR was applied. Sequencing was performed on an Illumina HiSeq 2500. To reduce PCR and sequencing biases, unique molecular identifiers were incorporated into the TCR beta cDNA libraries. Through fastp at Q25 and MiXCR, TCRdb rebuilt clones from the public reads, retaining in-frame beta chains. Rows are combined by CDR3 protein, so each entry shows the most common genes and DNA. This sample gives approximately 660,000 distinct CDR3 sequences in total; approximately 59% of them show up just once. Around 11% of the sample rests with the top ten. Their specific antigens are unknown. Sequencing was done on a sample of blood. The receptors stem from a girl aged 2 to 9 with multiple sclerosis.

This clonotype was seen more than once but under ten times. This chain joins TRBV6-5 and TRBJ2-7; a weak D match, TRBD2 (5 bases). The CDR3 contains 12 residues. V gave up 6 bases and J gave up 7 bases, with 13 bases separating them. Germline V CDR1 and CDR2: MNHEY, SVGAGI. The CDR3 DNA reads TGTGCCAGCAGCGCCTCACAGCGGGAGCAGTACTTC. It translates to CASSASQREQYF.

V gene TRBV12-3 or TRBV12-4 combines with J gene TRBJ2-1; 11 nucleotides agree with TRBD1. The J segment lost 7 bases and the V segment lost 7 bases, leaving 24 bases of the junction unmatched. This CDR3 comprises 20 residues. In DNA form, the CDR3 reads TGTGCCAGCAACTTATCCGGGGTCGGACAGGGGGCAAGCTACGGGAATGAGCAGTTCTTC. This codes for CASNLSGVGQGASYGNEQFF.

CDR3 protein: CASSLMGLEGETQYF. CDR3 sequence (DNA): TGTGCCAGCAGTTTAATGGGACTAGAGGGGGAGACCCAGTACTTC. The gene calls are TRBV12-3 or TRBV12-4 and TRBJ2-5, with TRBD2 matching over 8 bases. The CDR3 has 15 residues. Germline trimming cut 2 bases from V and 5 bases from J; bases unmatched to any gene: 7.

This clonotype was observed a handful of times. V gene TRBV14 combines with J gene TRBJ2-1; D gene uncertain. The V and J ends lost 2 bases and 10 bases respectively, with 6 bases between them. Germline V lookup: CDR1 SGHDN, CDR2 FVKESK. This CDR3 has 11 residues. The CDR3 bases are TGTGCCAGCAGCCAATCACGGGAGCAGTTCTTC. Protein: CASSQSREQFF.

J is TRBJ2-1 and V is TRBV4-3, with a tentative D call TRBD1 (8 bases). V lost 0 bases and J 7 bases, leaving 16 bases between the germline ends. The CDR3 spans 16 residues. Germline CDR1 LGHNA, CDR2 YSLEER. This chain's CDR3 is CASSQESGQGGNEQFF. In DNA form, the CDR3 reads TGCGCCAGCAGCCAAGAGTCCGGACAGGGAGGGAATGAGCAGTTCTTC.

V gene TRBV20-1 combines with J gene TRBJ2-3; D unclear. Trimming took off 6 bases at V and 3 bases at J, with 7 bases between the two ends. CDR3 length: 11 amino acids. Germline CDR1 and CDR2: DFQATT and SNEGSKA (reference sequence). The CDR3 loop is CSARWTDTQYF. The CDR3 DNA reads TGCAGTGCCCGGTGGACAGATACGCAGTATTTT.

The gene calls are TRBV9 and TRBJ1-2; D may be TRBD1 (6 bases). The V end lost 3 bases, the J end lost 0 bases, and 12 bases lay between the germline ends. The CDR3 length is 15 residues. Germline CDR1 SGDLS, CDR2 YYNGEE. CDR3 DNA sequence: TGTGCCAGCAGCGCAGGGGACTTGGCTAACTATGGCTACACCTTC. Its translation is CASSAGDLANYGYTF.

This clonotype was counted only a few times. The rearrangement links TRBV7-9 to TRBJ2-6; D not resolved. Germline V gene data show CDR1 as SEHNR and CDR2 as FQNEAQ (reference sequence). Trimming left V 0 bases short and J 0 bases short, with 18 bases between. This CDR3 spans 20 amino acids. CDR3 protein: CASSLARVGKLYSGANVLTF. The CDR3 DNA sequence: TGTGCCAGCAGCTTAGCGAGAGTGGGGAAGCTGTACTCTGGGGCCAACGTCCTGACTTTC.

The rearrangement joins TRBV10-3 to TRBJ2-1; 8 bases match TRBD2. The V gene's germline CDR1 is ENHRY and CDR2 SYGVKD. Trimming took 0 bases from V and 7 from J; bases not matched to a gene: 11. This CDR3 is 17 amino acids long. The DNA for the CDR3 is TGTGCCATCAGTGAGTCGCGGCGGGCGGGAGGCGCAAATGAGCAGTTCTTC. Its protein is CAISESRRAGGANEQFF.

The table lists this clonotype with a few counts. J is TRBJ1-1 and V is TRBV5-1, with D possibly TRBD1 on 6 matching bases. CDR1 SGHRS and CDR2 YFSETQ come from the germline V gene. With 4 bases removed from V and 5 bases from J, the gap between germline ends came to 15 bases. The CDR3 length is 14 residues. CDR3 DNA: TGCGCCAGCAGCACCGCCGGGACAAAGACTGAAGCTTTCTTT. Its translation is CASSTAGTKTEAFF.

J is TRBJ2-7 and V is TRBV7-9; the D gene is possibly TRBD2 (6 bases). V gave up 6 bases and J gave up 0 bases, with 12 bases separating them. Germline V gene lookup returns CDR1 SEHNR and CDR2 FQNEAQ (reference sequence). The CDR3 contains 14 residues. This chain's CDR3 is CASRRDGSSYEQYF. CDR3 DNA sequence: TGTGCCAGCAGACGCGACGGGAGCTCCTACGAGCAGTACTTC.

V usage is TRBV7-2 and J usage is TRBJ2-7; 7 bases agree with TRBD2. The DNA end lines up better with TRBJ2-5; the J call may be wrong. Per germline, CDR1 SGHTA and CDR2 FQGNSA. The CDR3 length is 15 residues. CDR3 residues: CASSPQRGGKETQYF. CDR3 sequence (DNA): TGTGCCAGCAGCCCTCAACGGGGAGGGAAAGAGACCCAGTACTTC.

This chain links TRBV20-1 with TRBJ2-1, with 9 bases fitting TRBD2. This CDR3 has 14 residues. The V segment lost 5 bases and the J segment 6 bases; nucleotides outside the gene matches: 8. Germline values: CDR1 DFQATT, CDR2 SNEGSKA (reference sequence). DNA for the CDR3: TGCAGTGCTGTAGGCGGGGGGGCCCGCAATGAGCAGTTCTTC. Amino acid sequence: CSAVGGGARNEQFF.

The chain combines TRBV18 with TRBJ2-7, with 11 bases lining up with TRBD2. CDR1 and CDR2 (germline): KGHSH, LQKENI. V gave up 3 bases and J gave up 5 bases; unmatched junction bases: 15. The CDR3 sequence is 18 residues long. The CDR3 region is CASSPLPLMTSGNHEQYF. CDR3 in DNA: TGTGCCAGCTCACCGCTCCCCCTCATGACTAGCGGGAACCACGAGCAGTACTTC. Full variable domain (outside the CDR3, taken from reference TRBV18 and TRBJ2-7): NAGVMQNPRHLVRRRGQEARLRCSPMKGHSHVYWYRQLPEEGLKFMVYLQKENIIDESGMPKERFSAEFPKEGPSILRIQQVVRGDSAAYFCASSPLPLMTSGNHEQYFGPGTRLTVT.

The CDR3 reads CAISESGDYRQETQYF. The CDR3 bases are TGTGCCATCAGTGAGTCTGGCGACTACCGACAAGAGACCCAGTACTTC. The genes are TRBV10-3 and TRBJ2-5, with D tentatively TRBD2 (5 bases). CDR3 size: 16 residues. Deletions cut 0 bases from V and 2 bases from J, with 13 bases between. Germline CDR1 and CDR2: ENHRY and SYGVKD.

J is TRBJ1-6 and V is TRBV6-6; 8 bases fit TRBD1. CDR1 is MNHNY, CDR2 SVGAGI, per germline (reference sequence). The V segment lost 2 bases and the J segment 9 bases; nucleotides outside the gene matches: 6. This CDR3 is built from 15 residues. CDR3 bases: TGTGCCAGCAGTTACCCGGACAGGGCTGCTTCACCCCTCCACTTT. Its translation is CASSYPDRAASPLHF.

V usage is TRBV5-1 and J usage is TRBJ2-3; a weak D match, TRBD1 (6 bases). The CDR3 contains 15 residues. Trimming pared 1 base from V and 2 bases from J, leaving 11 bases between. CDR1 is SGHRS and CDR2 is YFSETQ in the germline V gene. This chain's CDR3 is CASSLPDSYTDTQYF. CDR3 DNA sequence: TGCGCCAGCAGCTTGCCGGACAGCTACACAGATACGCAGTATTTT.

V is TRBV29-1 and J is TRBJ1-2, with TRBD1 as a possible D gene (5 bases). CDR3 length: 15 amino acids. Germline V gives CDR1 SQVTM, CDR2 ANQGSEA. V was trimmed by 7 bases and J by 7 bases, leaving 25 bases between them. The CDR3 region has the DNA TGCAGCGCCCCAAAAACGGGACTGCCAGAGGGTGGCTACACCTTC. The encoded protein is CSAPKTGLPEGGYTF.

The chain has TRBV10-3 and TRBJ2-7, with TRBD2 as a possible D gene (5 bases). V shed 4 bases and J shed 6 bases, with 7 bases lying between them. The CDR3 has 11 amino acids. Looked up from germline, CDR1 is ENHRY and CDR2 is SYGVKD. The CDR3 protein is CAISGSGEQYF. CDR3 coding DNA: TGTGCCATCAGTGGGAGCGGCGAGCAGTACTTC.

There are a few counts of this clonotype. The V and J genes are TRBV10-3 and TRBJ2-2; D not resolved. The CDR3 is made up of 15 amino acids. CDR1 is ENHRY, CDR2 SYGVKD, per germline. Trimming took 4 bases from V and 3 from J, leaving 12 bases between them. CDR3 protein: CAISVEGIDTGELFF. CDR3 nucleotide sequence: TGTGCCATCAGTGTCGAAGGGATCGACACCGGGGAGCTGTTTTTT.